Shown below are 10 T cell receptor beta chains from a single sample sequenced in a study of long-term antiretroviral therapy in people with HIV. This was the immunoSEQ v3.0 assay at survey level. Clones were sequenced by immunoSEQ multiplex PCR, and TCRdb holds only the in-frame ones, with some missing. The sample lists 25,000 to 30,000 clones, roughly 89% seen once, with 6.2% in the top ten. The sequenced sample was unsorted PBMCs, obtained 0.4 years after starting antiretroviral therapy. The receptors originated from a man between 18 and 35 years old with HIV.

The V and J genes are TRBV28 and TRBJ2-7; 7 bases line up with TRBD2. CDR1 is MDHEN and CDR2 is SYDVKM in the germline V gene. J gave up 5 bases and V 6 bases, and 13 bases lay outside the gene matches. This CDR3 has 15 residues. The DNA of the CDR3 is TGTGCCAGCAGCCATACGCGGGCGGGAGTTCACGAGCAGTACTTC. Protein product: CASSHTRAGVHEQYF.

The CDR3 loop is CASSQDGEKLFF. CDR3 in DNA: TGCGCCAGCAGCCAAGATGGTGAAAAACTGTTTTTT. V gene TRBV4-1 combines with J gene TRBJ1-4, with D unresolved. This CDR3 has 12 residues. Germline CDR1 is MGHRA and CDR2 is YSYEKL. V dropped 0 bases and J dropped 7 bases, with 3 bases sitting between them.

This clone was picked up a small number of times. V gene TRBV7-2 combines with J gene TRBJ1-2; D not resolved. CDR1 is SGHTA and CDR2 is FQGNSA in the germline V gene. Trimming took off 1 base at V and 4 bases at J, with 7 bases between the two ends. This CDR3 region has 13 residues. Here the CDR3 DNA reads TGTGCCAGCAGCTTAGTAAGAGCCTATGGCTACACCTTC. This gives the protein CASSLVRAYGYTF.

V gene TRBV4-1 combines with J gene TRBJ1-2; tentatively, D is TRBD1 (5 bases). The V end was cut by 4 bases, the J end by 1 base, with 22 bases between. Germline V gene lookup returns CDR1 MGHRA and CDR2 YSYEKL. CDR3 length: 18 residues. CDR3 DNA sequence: TGCGCCAGCAGCCCTCATGGGGCAGTAGGGGAGTATAACTATGGCTACACCTTC. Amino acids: CASSPHGAVGEYNYGYTF.

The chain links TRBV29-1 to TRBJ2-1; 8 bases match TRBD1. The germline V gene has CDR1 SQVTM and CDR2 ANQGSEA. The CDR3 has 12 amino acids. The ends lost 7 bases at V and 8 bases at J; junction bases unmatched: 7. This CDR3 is CSGRTGSDEQFF. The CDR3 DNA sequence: TGCAGCGGCCGGACAGGGAGCGATGAGCAGTTCTTC.

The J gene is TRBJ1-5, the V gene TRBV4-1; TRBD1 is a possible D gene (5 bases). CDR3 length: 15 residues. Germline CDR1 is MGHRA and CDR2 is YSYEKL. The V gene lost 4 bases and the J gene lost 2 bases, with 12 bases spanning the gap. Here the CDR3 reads CASSPLGARNQPQHF. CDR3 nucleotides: TGCGCCAGCAGCCCCCTAGGGGCGCGCAATCAGCCCCAGCATTTT.

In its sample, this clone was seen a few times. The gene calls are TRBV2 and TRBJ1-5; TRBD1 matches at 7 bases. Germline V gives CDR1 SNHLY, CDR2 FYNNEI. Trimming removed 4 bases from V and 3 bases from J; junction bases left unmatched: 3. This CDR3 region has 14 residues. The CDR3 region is CASSATGVNQPQHF. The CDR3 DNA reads TGTGCCAGCAGTGCCACAGGGGTCAATCAGCCCCAGCATTTT. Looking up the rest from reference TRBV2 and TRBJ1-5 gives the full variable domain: EPEVTQTPSHQVTQMGQEVILRCVPISNHLYFYWYRQILGQKVEFLVSFYNNEISEKSEIFDDQFSVERPDGSNFTLKIRSTKLEDSAMYFCASSATGVNQPQHFGDGTRLSIL.

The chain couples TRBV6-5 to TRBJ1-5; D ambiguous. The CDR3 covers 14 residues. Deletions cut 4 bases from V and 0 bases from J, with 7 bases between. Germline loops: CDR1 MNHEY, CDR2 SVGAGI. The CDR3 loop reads CASSSTFSNQPQHF. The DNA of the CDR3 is TGTGCCAGCAGTTCCACCTTTAGCAATCAGCCCCAGCATTTT.

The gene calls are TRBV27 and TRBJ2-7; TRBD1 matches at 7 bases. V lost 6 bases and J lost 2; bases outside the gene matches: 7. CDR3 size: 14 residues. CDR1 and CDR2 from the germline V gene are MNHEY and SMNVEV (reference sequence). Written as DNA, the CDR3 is TGTGCCAGCAGCGTGGGACAGCAAGCCTACGAGCAGTACTTC. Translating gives CASSVGQQAYEQYF.

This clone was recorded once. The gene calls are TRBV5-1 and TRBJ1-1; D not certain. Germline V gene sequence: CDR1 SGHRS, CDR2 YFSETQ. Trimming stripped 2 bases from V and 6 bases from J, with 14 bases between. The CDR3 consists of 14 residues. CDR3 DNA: TGCGCCAGCAGCTTAAGGATTGGGCCCGCTGAAGCTTTCTTT. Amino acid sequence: CASSLRIGPAEAFF.